The rows below give T cell receptor beta chains drawn from one sample of a study of blood T cell repertoires in COVID-19. TCRdb's table, derived via immunoSEQ multiplex PCR, lists solely in-frame clones and lacks some. Of some 300,000 clones listed, roughly 89% are singletons. Material: PBMCs or T cells enriched from blood (not recorded which). The receptors derive from a woman aged 45-65 years who had been exposed to COVID-19. Each CDR3 is given with its conserved first and last residue.

J	V	CDR3
TRBJ1-2	TRBV5-8	CASSFNLDLSGYTF
TRBJ1-5	TRBV2	CASSPSTRGSNQPQHF
TRBJ1-6	TRBV6-5	CASSYNGESSPLHF
TRBJ2-3	TRBV27	CASSFLTVITDTQYF
TRBJ2-1	TRBV4-1	CASSRSERPPRNEQFF
TRBJ2-7	TRBV5-1	CASSSGPGQITYEQYF
TRBJ1-5	TRBV27	CASRGQLNQPQHF
TRBJ2-7	TRBV12-3/TRBV12-4	CASSRTGYDQYF
TRBJ1-4	TRBV30	CAWSVPGGTNEKLFF
TRBJ2-7	TRBV27	CASSLQQGGEQYF
TRBJ2-5	TRBV11-2	CASAQGSGVRETQYF
TRBJ1-4	TRBV28	CASSHSRSGTEKLFF
TRBJ1-2	TRBV14	CASSQGGFSYGYTF
TRBJ1-1	TRBV10-3	CAISGGGSAEAFF
TRBJ1-1	TRBV13	CASSFSTGVNTEAFF
TRBJ2-7	TRBV6-5	CASSSTPREQYF
TRBJ2-3	TRBV2	CASSELLAGGTDTQYF
TRBJ2-2	TRBV5-1	CASSLGGGTGELFF
TRBJ2-1	TRBV4-1	CASSQDFRTYYNEQFF
TRBJ2-3	TRBV7-8	CASSPQTGAGGLDTQYF
TRBJ2-5	TRBV3-1/TRBV3-2	CASSLLLGGQETQYF
TRBJ1-3	TRBV28	CASSFVGAGGNTIYF